This T cell receptor (beta chain) was sequenced for a study of OX40 agonist ivuxolimab in advanced cancers. On the study more broadly: A male proportion of 82.7% was recorded, with mean age about 60 years and range roughly 23 to 79.

Germline V gene sequence: CDR1 MNHEY, CDR2 SMNVEV (reference sequence). The V segment lost 7 bases and the J segment 4 bases; nucleotides outside the gene matches: 8. CDR3 size: 15 residues. Some clones are missing from TCRdb's copy, which holds only in-frame ones; the method was immunoSEQ multiplex PCR. The sample consists of under 35,000 clones, 84% of them appearing once. This rearrangement joins TRBV27 to TRBJ2-7; 12 positions agree with TRBD1. Specimen: CD4+ or CD8+ T cells sorted from blood, collected in a trial of the OX40 agonist ivuxolimab. The origin of this receptor is an adult with an advanced solid tumor such as melanoma, head and neck, liver or kidney cancer. CDR3 DNA: TGTGCCAGCAAGGGACAGGGGGCCAATCGTTACGAGCAGTACTTC. As protein: CASKGQGANRYEQYF.